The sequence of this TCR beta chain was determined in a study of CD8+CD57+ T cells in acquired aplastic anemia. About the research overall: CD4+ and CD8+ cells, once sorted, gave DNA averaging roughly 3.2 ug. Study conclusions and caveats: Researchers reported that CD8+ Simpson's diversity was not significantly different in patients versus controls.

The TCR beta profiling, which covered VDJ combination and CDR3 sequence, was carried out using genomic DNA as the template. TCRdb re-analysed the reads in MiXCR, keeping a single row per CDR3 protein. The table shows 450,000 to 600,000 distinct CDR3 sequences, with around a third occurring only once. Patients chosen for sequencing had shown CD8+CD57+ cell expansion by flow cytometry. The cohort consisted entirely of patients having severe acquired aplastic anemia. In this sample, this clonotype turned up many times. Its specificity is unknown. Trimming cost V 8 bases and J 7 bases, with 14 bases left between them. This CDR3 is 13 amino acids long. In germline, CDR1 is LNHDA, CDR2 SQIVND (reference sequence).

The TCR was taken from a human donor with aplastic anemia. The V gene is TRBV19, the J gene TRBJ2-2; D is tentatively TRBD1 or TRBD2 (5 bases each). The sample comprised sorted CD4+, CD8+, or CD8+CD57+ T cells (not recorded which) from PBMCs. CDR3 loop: CASVGRALGELFF. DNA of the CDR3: TGTGCCAGTGTGGGGCGGGCCCTCGGGGAGCTGTTTTTT.